The 20 T cell receptor beta chains reported below all come from one sample, sequenced in a study of T cell responses to AZD1222 COVID-19 vaccine. This table comes from immunoSEQ multiplex PCR, and its TCRdb copy is limited to in-frame clones, with some not included. Here the sample spans around 150,000 clones, 94% being singletons. The source material was peripheral blood, sampled on day 0 of AZD1222 vaccination. The origin of the receptors is an adult in good health.

The chain recombines TRBV4-1 with TRBJ2-5; D uncertain. Germline CDR1 and CDR2: MGHRA and YSYEKL. This CDR3 contains 17 residues. The V end was cut by 0 bases, the J end by 1 base, with 15 bases between. CDR3 sequence reads: CASSQDSQFFGQETQYF. DNA for the CDR3: TGCGCCAGCAGCCAAGATTCCCAGTTCTTCGGCCAAGAGACCCAGTACTTC.

This sequence joins TRBV30 and TRBJ1-2; D is unresolved. The V gene's germline CDR1 is GTSNPN and CDR2 SVGIG (reference sequence). The CDR3 loop spans 12 amino acids. Trimming cost V 2 bases and J 8 bases, with 12 bases left between them. The CDR3 DNA follows: TGTGCCTGGAGTCTGGGGAGGGTCGGCTACACCTTC. Its translation is CAWSLGRVGYTF.

The rearrangement uses TRBV12-5 and TRBJ2-5, with 7 bases matching TRBD2. Germline V gene lookup returns CDR1 LGHNT and CDR2 FRNRAP. The CDR3 extends over 16 amino acids. V dropped 0 bases and J dropped 3; count of bases not matched to a gene: 7. CDR3 sequence reads: CASGLVREVSEETQYF. CDR3 coding DNA: TGTGCTAGTGGTTTGGTACGGGAGGTCAGTGAAGAGACCCAGTACTTC.

J is TRBJ2-7 and V is TRBV3-1 (or the pseudogene TRBV3-2); 8 bases are a match to TRBD1. The CDR3 consists of 14 residues. Germline values: CDR1 LGHDT, CDR2 YNNKEL (reference sequence). The trim removed 2 bases at V and 2 bases at J, leaving 2 bases unmatched. The CDR3: CASSQTTGAYEQYF. For the CDR3, the DNA is TGTGCCAGCAGCCAAACGACAGGGGCCTACGAGCAGTACTTC.

V and J are TRBV21-1 and TRBJ2-7; whether TRBD2, the table's D call, matches the DNA was not checked. TRBV21-1 is a recognized pseudogene. CDR3 size: 18 residues. Here the CDR3 DNA reads TGTGCCAGCAGCATCTGGACTAGCGGGACCAACAACTCCTACGAGCAGTACTTC. Translated: CASSIWTSGTNNSYEQYF.

V and J are TRBV6-5 and TRBJ2-5; the D call may be TRBD1 or TRBD2 (5 bases each). There are 14 residues in the CDR3. V lost 1 base and J 7 bases, leaving 13 bases between the germline ends. Germline V gene data show CDR1 as MNHEY and CDR2 as SVGAGI. The DNA for the CDR3 is TGTGCCAGCAGTTACTTCGAAGGGGCGGGGACCCAGTACTTC. Its translation: CASSYFEGAGTQYF.

The chain recombines TRBV5-1 with TRBJ1-2; D is uncertain. Germline CDR1 SGHRS, CDR2 YFSETQ. V lost 4 bases and J lost 8, with 15 bases in between. This CDR3 has 13 residues. In nucleotides, the CDR3 is TGCGCCAGCAGCCGTGACGGGCAGCAGGGCTACACCTTC. Translation: CASSRDGQQGYTF.

The chain recombines TRBV7-8 with TRBJ1-2; unclear D gene. Germline CDR1 is SGHVS and CDR2 is FQNEAQ. The CDR3 sequence is 12 residues long. Deletions cut 5 bases from V and 8 bases from J, with 12 bases between. The CDR3 spells CASSQDHSGYTF. CDR3 sequence (DNA): TGTGCCAGCAGCCAGGACCACTCCGGCTACACCTTC.

The V call is TRBV5-4, the J call TRBJ1-4; D might be TRBD1 (6 bases). Trimming shortened V by 3 bases and J by 8 bases, and 11 bases separated the two germline ends. The CDR3 consists of 13 residues. Germline V lookup: CDR1 SGHNT, CDR2 YYREEE (reference sequence). The CDR3 reads CASSSGGREKLFF. CDR3 bases: TGTGCCAGCAGCTCCGGGGGGCGGGAAAAACTGTTTTTT.

This chain links TRBV2 with TRBJ2-2; 8 bases fit TRBD2. V was clipped by 5 bases and J by 4 bases; unmatched bases: 3. Germline CDR1 reads SNHLY; CDR2 reads FYNNEI. This CDR3 has 14 amino acids. CDR3 coding DNA: TGTGCCAGCAGTCTAGCGGGTACCACCGGGGAGCTGTTTTTT. Protein sequence: CASSLAGTTGELFF. The full variable domain, in which reference TRBV2 and TRBJ2-2 provide the parts outside the CDR3, is EPEVTQTPSHQVTQMGQEVILRCVPISNHLYFYWYRQILGQKVEFLVSFYNNEISEKSEIFDDQFSVERPDGSNFTLKIRSTKLEDSAMYFCASSLAGTTGELFFGEGSRLTVL.

The genes are TRBV27 and TRBJ2-1; TRBD2 agrees at 9 bases. The CDR3 length is 17 residues. The trim removed 5 bases at V and 0 bases at J, leaving 8 bases unmatched. Germline CDR1 reads MNHEY; CDR2 reads SMNVEV (reference sequence). The CDR3 DNA reads TGTGCCAGCAGTCCGAAAACTAGCGGGCCCTCCTACAATGAGCAGTTCTTC. Protein product: CASSPKTSGPSYNEQFF.

This chain connects TRBV10-2 to TRBJ2-3; D ambiguous. The CDR3 runs to 12 residues. The germline gives CDR1 WSHSY, CDR2 SAAADI. V was shortened by 4 bases and J by 3 bases, with 5 bases between the two germline ends. The CDR3 DNA follows: TGCGCCAGCAGTGGGGCTACAGATACGCAGTATTTT. This codes for CASSGATDTQYF.

This clone has only one observation. The V call is TRBV4-1, the J call TRBJ1-1; D possibly corresponds to TRBD1 (5 bases). Germline loops: CDR1 MGHRA, CDR2 YSYEKL. The CDR3 runs 17 residues. Between the trimmed V and J ends, which lost 0 bases and 2 bases, there was a span of 16 bases. CDR3 sequence reads: CASSQDVFRGNNTEAFF. The CDR3 DNA reads TGCGCCAGCAGCCAAGACGTATTCCGGGGGAATAACACTGAAGCTTTCTTT.

The chain carries TRBV5-1 and TRBJ2-3, with a weak D call TRBD1 (6 bases). Germline-derived CDR1 and CDR2 are SGHRS and YFSETQ. V lost 3 bases to trimming and J lost 2 bases, with 13 bases between them. The CDR3 has 15 amino acids. CDR3 coding DNA: TGCGCCAGCAGCTCAAGGACAGATCCCACAGATACGCAGTATTTT. Its translation is CASSSRTDPTDTQYF.

A single count supports this clone. The chain recombines TRBV5-4 with TRBJ2-2; 8 positions match TRBD1. Germline V gene lookup returns CDR1 SGHNT and CDR2 YYREEE (reference sequence). The CDR3 consists of 15 residues. Trimming took 1 base from V and 6 from J; bases not matched to a gene: 5. CDR3 DNA: TGTGCCAGCAGCTTGACAGGGGGAAGGTCCGGGGAGCTGTTTTTT. Amino acids: CASSLTGGRSGELFF.

The chain joins TRBV20-1 to TRBJ2-1; D gene ambiguous. There are 15 residues in the CDR3. Germline values: CDR1 DFQATT, CDR2 SNEGSKA (reference sequence). V was pared by 3 bases and J by 4 bases, with 16 bases between. The CDR3 DNA sequence: TGCAGTGCTAGTAACCCGGAGAGATTTTACAATGAGCAGTTCTTC. Protein: CSASNPERFYNEQFF.

The gene calls are TRBV4-1 and TRBJ1-2; TRBD1 might be the D (5 bases). Germline V gene lookup returns CDR1 MGHRA and CDR2 YSYEKL. The V and J ends lost 4 bases and 5 bases respectively, with 17 bases between them. This CDR3 spans 15 amino acids. The CDR3 region is CASSLEGEVKYGYTF. CDR3 coding DNA: TGCGCCAGCAGCCTGGAAGGGGAAGTCAAGTATGGCTACACCTTC.

The chain uses TRBV11-1 and TRBJ2-1; D remains unclear. CDR3 length equals 15 residues. From germline, CDR1 is SGHAT and CDR2 FQDESV (reference sequence). V shed 1 base and J shed 2 bases, with 9 bases lying between them. As DNA, the CDR3 is TGTGCCAGCAGCTTAGGAAGATCCCCCTACAATGAGCAGTTCTTC. Its protein is CASSLGRSPYNEQFF.

As regards this clone: Sequence at one end of the junction differs from germline and may be a read error. This rearrangement joins TRBV30 to TRBJ2-7; D unclear. The CDR3 is made up of 12 amino acids. The germline V gene encodes CDR1 GTSNPN and CDR2 SVGIG (reference sequence). Here the CDR3 DNA reads TGTGCCTGGAGTTCCCGGGCCCAGTCTCTTTTCTTC. Translated: CAWSSRAQSLFF.

The rearrangement uses TRBV29-1 and TRBJ1-2; tentative D call: TRBD1 (6 bases). Germline V gene data show CDR1 as SQVTM and CDR2 as ANQGSEA. This CDR3 comprises 14 residues. V lost 7 bases to trimming and J lost 3 bases, with 18 bases between them. CDR3 in DNA: TGCAGCGCCTCAGAGGGGGACCAGGACTATGGCTACACCTTC. As protein: CSASEGDQDYGYTF.